The source of this T cell receptor beta chain is a study of T cell responses to AZD1222 COVID-19 vaccine. Regarding the study as a whole: Possibly, clonal diversity was underestimated; donors were largely white British and included more females. Baseline testing showed seropositivity in only a handful of AZD1222 recipients.

The assay was immunoSEQ multiplex PCR, and TCRdb's table has in-frame clones only and misses some. This table holds 150,000 to 200,000 clones, around 90% found once. Comment on this clone: What it binds is not known.

Sequenced here: peripheral blood, sampled on day 0 of AZD1222 vaccination. This clonotype was sampled from an adult in good health.

CDR3: CASSFESRRNTIYF. The CDR3 DNA is TGTGCCAGCAGTTTCGAGTCCCGAAGAAACACCATATATTTT. The gene calls are TRBV28 and TRBJ1-3; no reliable D call. The germline V and J ends were trimmed by 3 bases and 5 bases, with 11 bases remaining between them. Looked up from germline, CDR1 is MDHEN and CDR2 is SYDVKM. The CDR3 consists of 14 residues.